Reported below is one T cell receptor beta chain. V lost 0 bases to trimming and J lost 10 bases; unmatched junction nucleotides: 6. The CDR3 loop spans 14 amino acids. CDR1 SGHDT and CDR2 YYEEEE come from the germline V gene. Libraries were prepared by immunoSEQ multiplex PCR; TCRdb keeps only in-frame clonotypes and omits some of them. The sample holds 100,000 to 150,000 clones, approximately 74% seen once. This record belongs to a study of blood T cell repertoires in COVID-19. This sequence was found in a woman aged 70-85 years with acute or convalescent COVID-19. Material for sequencing was peripheral blood. This rearrangement joins TRBV5-6 to TRBJ1-5, with 8 bases aligning to TRBD1. The CDR3 DNA reads as TGTGCCAGCAGCTTGGTAGGACAGGGCCAACCCCAGCATTTT. Translating it yields CASSLVGQGQPQHF. Using reference TRBV5-6 and TRBJ1-5 for the parts outside the CDR3, the full variable domain is DAGVTQSPTHLIKTRGQQVTLRCSPKSGHDTVSWYQQALGQGPQFIFQYYEEEERQRGNFPDRFSGHQFPNYSSELNVNALLLGDSALYLCASSLVGQGQPQHFGDGTRLSIL.